This T cell receptor (beta chain) was sequenced during a study of T cells expressing NK-cell markers. Overall study context: TCR beta repertoires came from sorted CD3+CD56+NKG2C+, CD3+CD56+NKG2C- and CD3+CD56-NKG2C+ T cells. Seropositivity for HCMV was found in seven of the eight sequenced donors, with one seronegative.

Per germline, CDR1 SEHNR and CDR2 FQNEAQ (reference sequence). This CDR3 has 15 residues. For this clonotype: What it binds is unknown.

TCRdb reprocessed the 5' RACE reads and stores each CDR3 protein as one record, lacking DNA. The sample table includes 550,000 to 600,000 distinct CDR3 sequences. Study findings and constraints: Dominant NKG2C+ clonotypes in a handful of donors made up about 1.0-7.5% of CD8+ T cells.

The receptor's source is a man between 18 and 35 years old in good health. The sequencing sample was made of blood T cells: a sorted CD56 or NKG2C T cell subset, CD4+ or CD8+ T cells, or bulk PBMC T cells (not recorded which). V gene TRBV7-9 combines with J gene TRBJ2-5; the TRBD1 assignment by TCRdb is unverifiable without DNA. CDR3 sequence reads: CASSLAPGGSETQYF.